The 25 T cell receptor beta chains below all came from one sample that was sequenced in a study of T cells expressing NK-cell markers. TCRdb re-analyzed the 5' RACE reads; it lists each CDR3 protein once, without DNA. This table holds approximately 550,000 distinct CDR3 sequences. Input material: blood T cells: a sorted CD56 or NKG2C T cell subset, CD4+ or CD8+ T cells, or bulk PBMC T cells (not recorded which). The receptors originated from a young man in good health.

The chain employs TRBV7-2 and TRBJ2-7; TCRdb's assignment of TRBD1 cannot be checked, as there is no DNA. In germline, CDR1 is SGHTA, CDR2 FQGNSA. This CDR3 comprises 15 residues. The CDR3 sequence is CASSLKGQGAGEQYF. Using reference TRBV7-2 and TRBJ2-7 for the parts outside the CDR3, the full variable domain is GAGVSQSPSNKVTEKGKDVELRCDPISGHTALYWYRQSLGQGLEFLIYFQGNSAPDKSGLPSDRFSAERTGGSVSTLTIQRTQQEDSAVYLCASSLKGQGAGEQYFGPGTRLTVT.

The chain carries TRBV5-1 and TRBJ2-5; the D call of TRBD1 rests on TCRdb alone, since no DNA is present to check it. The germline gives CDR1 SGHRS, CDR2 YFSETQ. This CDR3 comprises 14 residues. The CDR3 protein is CASSVSGQGETQYF.

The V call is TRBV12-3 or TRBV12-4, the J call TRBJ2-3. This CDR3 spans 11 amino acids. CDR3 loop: CASSVIDTQYF.

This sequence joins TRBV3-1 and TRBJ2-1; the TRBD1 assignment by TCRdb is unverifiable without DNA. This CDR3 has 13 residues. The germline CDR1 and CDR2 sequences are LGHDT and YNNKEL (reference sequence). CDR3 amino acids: CASSYWGRDEQFF.

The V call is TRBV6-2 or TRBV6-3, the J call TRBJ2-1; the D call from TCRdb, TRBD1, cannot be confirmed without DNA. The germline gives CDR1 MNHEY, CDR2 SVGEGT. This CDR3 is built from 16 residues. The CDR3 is CASSYSQGQGWNEQFF.

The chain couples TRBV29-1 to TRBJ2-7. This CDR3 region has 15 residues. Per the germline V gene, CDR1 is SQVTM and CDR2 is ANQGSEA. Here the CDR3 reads CSVEDLSGRSYEQYF.

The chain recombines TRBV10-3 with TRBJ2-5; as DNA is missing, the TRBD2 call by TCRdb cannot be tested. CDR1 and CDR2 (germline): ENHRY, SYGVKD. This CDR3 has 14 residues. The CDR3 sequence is CAIAQGSGPETQYF.

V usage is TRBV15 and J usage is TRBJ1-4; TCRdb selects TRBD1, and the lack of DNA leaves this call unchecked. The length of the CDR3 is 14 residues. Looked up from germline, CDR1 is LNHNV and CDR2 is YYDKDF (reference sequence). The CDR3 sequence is CATSRRTLNEKLFF.

The CDR3 region is CASSDPGKRELYNEQFF. The chain links TRBV4-1 to TRBJ2-1; the D call of TRBD1 rests on TCRdb alone, since no DNA is present to check it. This CDR3 is built from 17 residues. Germline-derived CDR1 and CDR2 are MGHRA and YSYEKL.

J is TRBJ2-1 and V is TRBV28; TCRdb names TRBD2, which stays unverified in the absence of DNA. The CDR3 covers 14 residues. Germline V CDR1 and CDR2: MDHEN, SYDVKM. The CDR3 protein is CASSSGTSHNEQFF.

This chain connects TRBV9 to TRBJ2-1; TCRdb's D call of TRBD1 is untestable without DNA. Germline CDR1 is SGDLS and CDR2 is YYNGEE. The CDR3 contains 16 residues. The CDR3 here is CAREAAVSNKYNEQFF. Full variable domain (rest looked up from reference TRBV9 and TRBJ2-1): DSGVTQTPKHLITATGQRVTLRCSPRSGDLSVYWYQQSLDQGLQFLIQYYNGEERAKGNILERFSAQQFPDLHSELNLSSLELGDSALYFCAREAAVSNKYNEQFFGPGTRLTVL.

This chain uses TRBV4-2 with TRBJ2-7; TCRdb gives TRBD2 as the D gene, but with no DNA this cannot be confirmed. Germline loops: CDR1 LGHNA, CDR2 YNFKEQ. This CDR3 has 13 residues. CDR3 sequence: CASSVAPLYEQYF.

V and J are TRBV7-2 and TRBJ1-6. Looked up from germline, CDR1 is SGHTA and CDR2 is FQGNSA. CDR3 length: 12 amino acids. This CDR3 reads CASRSDARTLHF.

The CDR3: CASSQPDPRDNEQFF. This rearrangement joins TRBV4-1 to TRBJ2-1. This CDR3 is 15 amino acids long. Germline V gene sequence: CDR1 MGHRA, CDR2 YSYEKL.

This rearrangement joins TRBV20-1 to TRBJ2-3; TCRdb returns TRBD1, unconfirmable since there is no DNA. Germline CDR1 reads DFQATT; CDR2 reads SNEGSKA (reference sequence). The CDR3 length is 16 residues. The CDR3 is CSARDTSGGVVDTQYF.

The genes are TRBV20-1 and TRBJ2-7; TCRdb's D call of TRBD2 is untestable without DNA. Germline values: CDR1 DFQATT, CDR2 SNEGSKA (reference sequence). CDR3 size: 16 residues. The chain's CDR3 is CSAEGLAGGSTYEQYF.

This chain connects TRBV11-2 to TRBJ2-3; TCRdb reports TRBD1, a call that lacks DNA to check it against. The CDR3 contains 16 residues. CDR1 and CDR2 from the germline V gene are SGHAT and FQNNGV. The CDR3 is CASSLGRGPSTDTQYF. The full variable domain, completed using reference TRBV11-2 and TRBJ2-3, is EAGVAQSPRYKIIEKRQSVAFWCNPISGHATLYWYQQILGQGPKLLIQFQNNGVVDDSQLPKDRFSAERLKGVDSTLKIQPAKLEDSAVYLCASSLGRGPSTDTQYFGPGTRLTVL.

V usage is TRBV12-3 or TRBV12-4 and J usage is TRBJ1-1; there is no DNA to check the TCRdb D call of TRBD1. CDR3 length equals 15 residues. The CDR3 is CASLGADMGIAEAFF.

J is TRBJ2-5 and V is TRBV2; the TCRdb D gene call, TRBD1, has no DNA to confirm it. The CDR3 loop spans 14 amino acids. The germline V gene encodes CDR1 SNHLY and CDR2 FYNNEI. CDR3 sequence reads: CASSAGPVIETQYF.

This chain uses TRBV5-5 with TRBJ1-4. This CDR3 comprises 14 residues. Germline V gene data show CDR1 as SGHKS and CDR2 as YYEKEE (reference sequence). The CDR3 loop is CASSLSPGSEKLFF.

The CDR3 protein is CASSEEPGFHGYTF. The V gene is TRBV2, the J gene TRBJ1-2; the TRBD1 assignment by TCRdb is unverifiable without DNA. This CDR3 is built from 14 residues. The germline V gene has CDR1 SNHLY and CDR2 FYNNEI.

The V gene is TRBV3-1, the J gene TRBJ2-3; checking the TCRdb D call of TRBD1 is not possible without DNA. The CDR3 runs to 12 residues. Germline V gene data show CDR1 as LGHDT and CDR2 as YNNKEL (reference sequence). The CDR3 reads CASSRSSGTVYF.

This CDR3 is CAWNRDRGGNTIYF. The chain carries TRBV30 and TRBJ1-3; TCRdb returns TRBD1, unconfirmable since there is no DNA. Germline loops: CDR1 GTSNPN, CDR2 SVGIG (reference sequence). The CDR3 length is 14 residues.

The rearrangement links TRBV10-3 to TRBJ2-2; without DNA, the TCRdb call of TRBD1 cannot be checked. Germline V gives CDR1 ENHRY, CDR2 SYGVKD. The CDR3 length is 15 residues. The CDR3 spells CAIRQKTGGGGELFF.

CDR3 protein: CSVTNEGRGAAFF. V gene TRBV29-1 combines with J gene TRBJ1-1; with no DNA, the TCRdb D assignment of TRBD1 cannot be verified. In germline, CDR1 is SQVTM, CDR2 ANQGSEA. CDR3 length: 13 residues.